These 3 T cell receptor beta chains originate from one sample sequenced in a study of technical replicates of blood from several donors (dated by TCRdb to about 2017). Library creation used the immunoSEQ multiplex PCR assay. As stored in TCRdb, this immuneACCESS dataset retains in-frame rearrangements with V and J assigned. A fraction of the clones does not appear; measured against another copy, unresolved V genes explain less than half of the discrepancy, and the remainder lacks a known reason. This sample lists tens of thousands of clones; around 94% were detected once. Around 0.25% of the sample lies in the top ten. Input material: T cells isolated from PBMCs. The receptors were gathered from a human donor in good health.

CDR3 protein: CASSLVGGGNTEAFF. The DNA of the CDR3 is TGTGCCAGCAGCTTAGTTGGGGGCGGGAACACTGAAGCTTTCTTT. The chain recombines TRBV7-9 with TRBJ1-1, with D perhaps matching TRBD1 (6 bases). The CDR3 length is 15 residues. Deletions cut 1 base from V and 1 base from J, with 10 bases between. Germline V gives CDR1 SEHNR, CDR2 FQNEAQ (reference sequence).

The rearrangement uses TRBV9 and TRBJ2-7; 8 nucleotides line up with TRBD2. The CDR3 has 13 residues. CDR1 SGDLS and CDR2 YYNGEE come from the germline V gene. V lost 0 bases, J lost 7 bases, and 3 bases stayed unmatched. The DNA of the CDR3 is TGTGCCAGCAGCGTAGCGGGGGGGAGGGAGCAGTACTTC. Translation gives CASSVAGGREQYF.

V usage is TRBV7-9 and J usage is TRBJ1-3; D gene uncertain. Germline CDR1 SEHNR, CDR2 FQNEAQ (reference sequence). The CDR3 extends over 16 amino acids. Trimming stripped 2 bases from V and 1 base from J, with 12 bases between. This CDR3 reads CASSLLQAISGNTIYF. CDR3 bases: TGTGCCAGCAGCTTACTGCAGGCTATTTCTGGAAACACCATATATTTT.